This is a list of T cell receptor beta chains from one sample in a study of CD8 T cells in Susac syndrome. TCRdb processed the immunoSEQ multiplex PCR reads anew with MiXCR; each CDR3 protein has one entry. The sample has approximately 260,000 distinct CDR3 sequences, 90% to 97% seen once. The sample taken for sequencing was CD4+ T cells from PBMCs. The receptors here all came from a human donor with Susac syndrome. The CDR3 runs from the conserved cysteine through the conserved F or W. Each record gives: CDR3 length, J gene, clone size, V gene, D gene, CDR3 DNA, CDR3 protein. D genes are given only for firm matches. Rows may omit the clone size; those that give it use once, few, many or a size class.

17	TRBJ1-2	.	TRBV20-1	.	TGCAGTGCTAGAGACCCTGGGATGAGCGGGGTTAACTATGGCTACACCTTC	CSARDPGMSGVNYGYTF
12	TRBJ2-1	once	TRBV11-2	TRBD1	TGTGCCAGCAGCAGGTGGGGGACAGGAATGGTCTTC	CASSRWGTGMVF
12	TRBJ1-3	.	TRBV30	.	TGTGCCTGGAGGGGCTCTGGAAACACCATATATTTT	CAWRGSGNTIYF
18	TRBJ2-7	.	TRBV20-1	TRBD2	TGCAGTGCTAGAGCCTCTGGCGGGCTAGCGGGAGTCTCCTACGAGCAGTACTTC	CSARASGGLAGVSYEQYF
15	TRBJ2-7	.	TRBV20-1	TRBD2	TGCAGTGCTAGAGGCCTAGCGGGAGGCTCCTACGAGCAGTACTTC	CSARGLAGGSYEQYF
13	TRBJ2-3	.	TRBV5-1	.	TGCGCCAGCAGCCCGTTAGGGATAGATACGCAGTATTTT	CASSPLGIDTQYF
15	TRBJ2-1	.	TRBV12-5	TRBD2	TGTGCTAGTGGTCTACCGGGACTAAAAGCCAATGAGCAGTTCTTC	CASGLPGLKANEQFF
12	TRBJ1-2	.	TRBV29-1	.	TGCAGCTCATTGTCGGGGTCCCCACGCCCCACCTTC	CSSLSGSPRPTF
13	TRBJ1-1	few	TRBV18	.	TGTGCCAGCTCACCACGGGGGGACACTGAAGCTTTCTTT	CASSPRGDTEAFF
11	TRBJ2-7	.	TRBV28	TRBD2	TGTGCCAGCAGTGGCCAGGGAGGGCTGTACTTC	CASSGQGGLYF
15	TRBJ2-1	.	TRBV27	.	TGTGCCAGCAGTCCGATCCTGAACTCCTACAATGAGCAGTTCTTC	CASSPILNSYNEQFF
16	TRBJ2-7	.	TRBV3-1	TRBD2	TGTGCCAGCAGCCAAGTCGGACTAGCGGAACCCTACGAGCAGTACTTC	CASSQVGLAEPYEQYF
16	TRBJ2-7	.	TRBV3-1	TRBD2	TGTGCCAGCAGCCAAGATGTAGGGAGGGCCCTCTACGAGCAGTACTTC	CASSQDVGRALYEQYF
15	TRBJ1-5	.	TRBV28	.	TGTGCCAGCAGTTTCCCCCAGGGCGGGAATCAGCCCCAGCATTTT	CASSFPQGGNQPQHF
14	TRBJ2-2	.	TRBV30	.	TGTGCCTGGAGTCGTAAGGCTAGCGCCGGGGAGCTGTTTTTT	CAWSRKASAGELFF
14	TRBJ2-2	.	TRBV29-1	.	TGCAGCGTTAAAGAGGGACTGCACACCGGGGAGCTGTTTTTT	CSVKEGLHTGELFF
11	TRBJ1-4	.	TRBV29-1	.	TGCAGCGGGGGAGTTAATGAAAAACTGTTTTTT	CSGGVNEKLFF
13	TRBJ1-1	.	TRBV30	.	TGTGCCTGGAGTCCTACGGTGTACACTGAAGCTTTCTTT	CAWSPTVYTEAFF
14	TRBJ1-1	.	TRBV2	.	TGTGCCAGCAGTGAAAGACAGGCGAACACTGAAGCTTTCTTT	CASSERQANTEAFF
13	TRBJ2-7	once	TRBV20-1	TRBD2	TGCAGTGCCGGGACTAGCGGGAGATACGAGCAGTACTTC	CSAGTSGRYEQYF
17	TRBJ2-7	.	TRBV25-1	TRBD1	TGTGCCAGCAGTTCCCACCCCGGGACAGCAGAGTCCTACGAGCAGTACTTC	CASSSHPGTAESYEQYF
16	TRBJ2-1	.	TRBV24-1	TRBD2	TGTGCCACCAGTGATCCCAGCGGGAGAGCTTACAATGAGCAGTTCTTC	CATSDPSGRAYNEQFF
19	TRBJ1-3	.	TRBV3-1	.	TGTGCCAGCAGCCCCCGGGTAGCAGTACTATCACCCTCTGGAAACACCATATATTTT	CASSPRVAVLSPSGNTIYF
11	TRBJ2-7	few	TRBV19	.	TGTGCCAGTAGTACCTACTACGAGCAGTACTTC	CASSTYYEQYF
14	TRBJ1-1	.	TRBV29-1	TRBD1	TGCAGCGTTACCGCGGACAGGGTAGTCGCTGAAGCTTTCTTT	CSVTADRVVAEAFF
15	TRBJ1-2	.	TRBV18	.	TGTGCCAGCTCACCAAGCGAAGCTAAAGGTTATGGCTACACCTTC	CASSPSEAKGYGYTF
16	TRBJ2-7	.	TRBV5-1	TRBD2	TGCGCCAGCAGCCTAAGACTAGCGGTAACCTCCTACGAGCAGTACTTC	CASSLRLAVTSYEQYF
11	TRBJ1-2	.	TRBV29-1	TRBD1	TGCAGCGTTGGACAGGGGGATGGCTACACCTTC	CSVGQGDGYTF